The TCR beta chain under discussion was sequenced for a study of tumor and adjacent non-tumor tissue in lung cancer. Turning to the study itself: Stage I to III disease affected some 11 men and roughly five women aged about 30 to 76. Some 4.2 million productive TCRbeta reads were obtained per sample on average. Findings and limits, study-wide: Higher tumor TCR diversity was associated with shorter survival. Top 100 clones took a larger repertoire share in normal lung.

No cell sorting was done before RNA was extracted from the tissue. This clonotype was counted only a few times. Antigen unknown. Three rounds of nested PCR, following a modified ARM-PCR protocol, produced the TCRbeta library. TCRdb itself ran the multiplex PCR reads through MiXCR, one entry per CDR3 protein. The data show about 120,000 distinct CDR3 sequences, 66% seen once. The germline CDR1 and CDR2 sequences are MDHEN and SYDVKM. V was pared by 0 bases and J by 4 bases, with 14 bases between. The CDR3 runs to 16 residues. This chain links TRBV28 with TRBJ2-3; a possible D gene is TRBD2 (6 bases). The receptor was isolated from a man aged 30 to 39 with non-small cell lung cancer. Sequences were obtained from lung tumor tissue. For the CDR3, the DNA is TGTGCCAGCAGTTTATGGGGTCTAGCGAACGCAGATACGCAGTATTTT. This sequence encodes CASSLWGLANADTQYF. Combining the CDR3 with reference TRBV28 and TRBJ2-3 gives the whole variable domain DVKVTQSSRYLVKRTGEKVFLECVQDMDHENMFWYRQDPGLGLRLIYFSYDVKMKEKGDIPEGYSVSREKKERFSLILESASTNQTSMYLCASSLWGLANADTQYFGPGTRLTVL.